A selection of T cell receptor beta chains follows, all from one sample in a study of cytomegalovirus exposure and HLA in healthy donors. Data came from immunoSEQ multiplex PCR; TCRdb stores just in-frame clones and leaves some out. Among some 150,000 clones listed, roughly 77% were seen once. Sequenced: PBMCs. The receptors were gathered from a young man in good health and CMV-seropositive. Both conserved end residues are part of each CDR3. Fields, in order: V gene, CDR3 length, clone size, D gene, J gene, CDR3 protein, CDR3 DNA. A D gene is named only where the DNA matches it firmly. The size entry is marked missing in some rows and otherwise reads once, few, many or a size class.

TRBV5-1,14,.,.,TRBJ2-5,CASSFQDFQETQYF,TGCGCCAGCAGCTTCCAGGACTTTCAAGAGACCCAGTACTTC
TRBV18,15,.,.,TRBJ2-2,CASSPSAGITGELFF,TGTGCCAGCTCACCAAGCGCGGGGATTACCGGGGAGCTGTTTTTT
TRBV27,13,.,.,TRBJ1-1,CASSSLGPIEAFF,TGTGCCAGCAGTTCCCTTGGCCCGATTGAAGCTTTCTTT
TRBV4-3,16,.,TRBD2,TRBJ2-5,CASSLGPPGGQETQYF,TGCGCCAGCAGCCTCGGACCCCCGGGAGGGCAAGAGACCCAGTACTTC
TRBV5-8,15,.,.,TRBJ1-2,CASSLDSDEGYGYTF,TGTGCCAGCAGCTTGGATAGCGATGAGGGCTATGGCTACACCTTC
TRBV2,18,.,TRBD2,TRBJ2-7,CASSQRGGGAGGFHEQYF,TGTGCCAGCAGTCAACGCGGGGGGGGAGCGGGGGGATTCCACGAGCAGTACTTC
TRBV5-6,18,once,TRBD1,TRBJ2-1,CASSPPLLGDRLYNEQFF,TGTGCCAGCAGCCCCCCTCTCCTGGGGGACAGGTTATACAATGAGCAGTTCTTC
TRBV4-1,16,.,.,TRBJ2-7,CASSQDSGGLVYEQYF,TGCGCCAGCAGCCAAGATAGTGGGGGACTTGTCTACGAGCAGTACTTC
TRBV7-9,18,.,TRBD2,TRBJ2-3,CASSSGLAGGPFGDTQYF,TGTGCCAGCAGCTCTGGACTAGCGGGAGGCCCGTTTGGAGATACGCAGTATTTT
TRBV5-4,11,.,.,TRBJ2-7,CASSRLNFGDF,TGTGCCAGCAGCCGGTTGAATTTCGGGGACTTC
TRBV14,15,.,TRBD2,TRBJ2-1,CASSVLAGVGGEQFF,TGTGCCAGCAGCGTACTAGCGGGAGTGGGGGGTGAGCAGTTCTTC
TRBV18,17,.,.,TRBJ1-6,CASSPGSQSSYNSPLHF,TGTGCCAGCTCACCGGGCAGTCAGAGCTCCTATAATTCACCCCTCCACTTT
TRBV7-9,14,.,TRBD1,TRBJ2-5,CASSPDRVQETQYF,TGTGCCAGCAGCCCAGACAGGGTACAAGAGACCCAGTACTTC
TRBV7-7,14,.,TRBD1,TRBJ2-5,CASSGPGQQETQYF,TGTGCCAGCAGCGGGCCGGGACAGCAAGAGACCCAGTACTTC
TRBV28,13,.,.,TRBJ1-2,CASSPGVYYGYTF,TGTGCCAGCAGTCCCGGGGTCTACTATGGCTACACCTTC
TRBV5-6,12,once,.,TRBJ1-1,CASSPSGTEAFF,TGTGCCAGCAGCCCAAGCGGCACTGAAGCTTTCTTT
TRBV10-1,12,.,.,TRBJ2-2,CASSPGTGELFF,TGCGCCAGCAGTCCAGGGACCGGGGAGCTGTTTTTT
TRBV30,13,.,.,TRBJ1-1,CAWRELMNTEAFF,TGTGCCTGGAGGGAGTTAATGAACACTGAAGCTTTCTTT
TRBV5-5,15,.,TRBD2,TRBJ2-5,CASSYTPGGGETQYF,TGTGCCAGCAGCTACACCCCGGGGGGAGGAGAGACCCAGTACTTC
TRBV5-1,15,.,TRBD1,TRBJ2-3,CASSRDRAPTDTQYF,TGCGCCAGCAGCCGTGACAGGGCGCCCACAGATACGCAGTATTTT
TRBV27,14,.,.,TRBJ1-5,CASSAGGGGQPQHF,TGTGCCAGCAGTGCGGGAGGGGGAGGTCAGCCCCAGCATTTT
TRBV28,13,.,TRBD1,TRBJ1-2,CASSAGQNYVYTF,TGTGCCAGCAGTGCGGGACAGAACTATGTCTACACCTTC
TRBV6-8,13,.,.,TRBJ1-6,CAREGRINSPLHF,TGTGCCAGGGAGGGACGTATTAATTCACCCCTCCACTTT
TRBV27,14,.,.,TRBJ1-3,CASSRGSYGNTIYF,TGTGCCAGCAGCCGCGGGTCTTATGGAAACACCATATATTTT
TRBV28,13,.,TRBD1,TRBJ1-2,CASSWNRGSGYTF,TGTGCCAGCAGTTGGAACAGGGGGAGCGGCTACACCTTC
TRBV27,16,.,TRBD1,TRBJ1-1,CASSGGRGRAYTEAFF,TGTGCCAGCAGTGGGGGAAGGGGGCGTGCGTACACTGAAGCTTTCTTT
TRBV30,12,.,.,TRBJ1-2,CAWALEGYGYTF,TGTGCCTGGGCCTTGGAGGGCTATGGCTACACCTTC
TRBV28,13,once,.,TRBJ1-2,CASSYGRGNGYTF,TGTGCCAGCAGCTATGGACGGGGAAATGGCTACACCTTC
TRBV5-1,15,once,TRBD2,TRBJ2-3,CASSLVLAFTDTQYF,TGCGCCAGCAGCTTAGTACTAGCGTTCACAGATACGCAGTATTTT
TRBV19,13,.,.,TRBJ2-5,CASSAMSQETQYF,TGTGCCAGTAGTGCGATGTCCCAAGAGACCCAGTACTTC
TRBV5-4,14,.,TRBD2,TRBJ2-7,CASSLDGGAYEQYF,TGTGCCAGCAGCTTGGACGGGGGGGCCTACGAGCAGTACTTC
TRBV6-1,13,.,.,TRBJ2-7,CASRQGVDYEQYF,TGTGCCAGCAGACAAGGGGTGGACTACGAGCAGTACTTC
TRBV19,14,.,.,TRBJ2-5,CASSKGQTRETQYF,TGTGCCAGTAGTAAGGGGCAGACTCGAGAGACCCAGTACTTC
TRBV5-6,15,.,TRBD1,TRBJ2-5,CASSYGTGPQETQYF,TGTGCCAGCAGCTACGGGACAGGCCCACAAGAGACCCAGTACTTC
TRBV2,16,.,TRBD2,TRBJ2-7,CASLEPGLAGTYEQYF,TGTGCCAGCCTTGAACCGGGACTAGCGGGGACATACGAGCAGTACTTC
TRBV6-6,16,once,TRBD2,TRBJ2-6,CASSVAGYSGANVLTF,TGTGCCAGCAGCGTAGCGGGTTACTCTGGGGCCAACGTCCTGACTTTC
TRBV18,15,.,TRBD1,TRBJ1-1,CASSPLTGLNTEAFF,TGTGCCAGCTCACCACTGACAGGGCTGAACACTGAAGCTTTCTTT
TRBV13,12,once,.,TRBJ2-5,CASSLGVATQYF,TGTGCCAGCAGCTTAGGGGTGGCGACCCAGTACTTC
TRBV5-1,14,once,TRBD1,TRBJ2-5,CASSQSGTGETQYF,TGCGCCAGCAGCCAATCCGGGACAGGGGAGACCCAGTACTTC
TRBV5-1,13,.,TRBD1,TRBJ2-7,CASSLEQGYEQYF,TGCGCCAGCAGCTTGGAACAGGGGTACGAGCAGTACTTC
TRBV9,17,.,TRBD1,TRBJ1-2,CASSVPRDGQGIYGYTF,TGTGCCAGCAGCGTACCCCGGGATGGACAGGGGATCTATGGCTACACCTTC
TRBV6-1,12,once,.,TRBJ1-3,CASGQKGNTIYF,TGTGCCAGCGGACAGAAAGGAAACACCATATATTTT
TRBV7-8,16,once,TRBD2,TRBJ2-5,CASSTLAGGTGETQYF,TGTGCCAGCAGCACTCTAGCGGGAGGGACTGGGGAGACCCAGTACTTC
TRBV10-3,14,.,TRBD1,TRBJ2-7,CAIAGDRERGEQYF,TGTGCCATCGCCGGAGACAGGGAAAGAGGCGAGCAGTACTTC
TRBV5-4,15,.,TRBD1,TRBJ1-2,CASSLGTGGNYGYTF,TGTGCCAGCAGCTTGGGGACAGGGGGCAACTATGGCTACACCTTC
TRBV15,15,.,.,TRBJ1-1,CATSRERQGNTEAFF,TGTGCCACCAGCAGAGAAAGGCAGGGCAACACTGAAGCTTTCTTT
TRBV7-9,14,.,TRBD1,TRBJ2-7,CASSPGQGAYEQYF,TGTGCCAGCAGTCCGGGACAGGGGGCTTACGAGCAGTACTTC
TRBV9,14,.,TRBD1,TRBJ2-5,CASSLRTGTETQYF,TGTGCCAGCAGCCTCAGGACAGGGACAGAGACCCAGTACTTC
TRBV28,13,.,.,TRBJ2-1,CASSGGAHNEQFF,TGTGCCAGCAGTGGAGGGGCGCACAATGAGCAGTTCTTC
TRBV5-4,14,.,TRBD1,TRBJ1-1,CASSPSRGRTEAFF,TGTGCCAGCAGCCCCTCGAGGGGGCGCACTGAAGCTTTCTTT
TRBV6-1,13,.,.,TRBJ2-3,CASSGQHTDTQYF,TGTGCCAGCTCCGGACAGCACACAGATACGCAGTATTTT
TRBV7-9,16,.,TRBD1,TRBJ1-5,CASSPQGGNSNQPQHF,TGTGCCAGCAGCCCCCAGGGGGGAAATAGCAATCAGCCCCAGCATTTT
TRBV29-1,14,.,.,TRBJ2-2,CSVDGGTAGGELFF,TGCAGCGTTGATGGTGGAACCGCGGGCGGGGAGCTGTTTTTT
TRBV7-9,17,.,.,TRBJ2-7,CASSLPRGEAPAYEQYF,TGTGCCAGCAGCTTACCTCGGGGTGAAGCTCCTGCCTACGAGCAGTACTTC
TRBV6-1,16,.,TRBD1,TRBJ2-2,CASSVGQGARPGELFF,TGTGCCAGCAGTGTCGGACAGGGGGCGCGTCCCGGGGAGCTGTTTTTT
TRBV28,14,once,.,TRBJ1-2,CASSSAQGFWGYTF,TGTGCCAGCAGTTCCGCCCAGGGATTTTGGGGCTACACCTTC
TRBV6-1,15,.,TRBD2,TRBJ2-3,CASSIPGLVTDTQYF,TGTGCCAGCAGTATCCCGGGACTAGTGACAGATACGCAGTATTTT
TRBV7-9,14,.,TRBD1,TRBJ2-2,CARTGDQNTGELFF,TGTGCTAGGACAGGAGATCAAAACACCGGGGAGCTGTTTTTT
TRBV19,16,few,TRBD2,TRBJ2-7,CASSTSSGGNQYEQYF,TGTGCCAGTAGTACGTCTAGCGGGGGAAACCAATACGAGCAGTACTTC